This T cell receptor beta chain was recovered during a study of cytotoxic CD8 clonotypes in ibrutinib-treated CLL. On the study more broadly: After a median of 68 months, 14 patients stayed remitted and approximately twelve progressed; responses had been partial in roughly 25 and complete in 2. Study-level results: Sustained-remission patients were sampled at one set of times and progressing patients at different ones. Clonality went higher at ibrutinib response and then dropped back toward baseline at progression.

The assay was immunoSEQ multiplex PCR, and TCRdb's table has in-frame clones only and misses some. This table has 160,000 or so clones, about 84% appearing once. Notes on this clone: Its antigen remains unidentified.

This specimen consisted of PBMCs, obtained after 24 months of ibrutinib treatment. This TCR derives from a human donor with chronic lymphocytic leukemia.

CDR3 in amino acids: CASSTRQPSNQPQHF. The CDR3 coding sequence is TGTGCCAGTAGTACCAGACAGCCTAGCAATCAGCCCCAGCATTTT. J is TRBJ1-5 and V is TRBV19, with D perhaps TRBD1 (5 bases). The CDR3 consists of 15 residues. Between the trimmed V and J ends, which lost 4 bases and 0 bases, there was a span of 10 bases. Germline V gene lookup returns CDR1 LNHDA and CDR2 SQIVND (reference sequence).